Below are 32 T cell receptor beta chains sequenced from a single sample in a study of cytomegalovirus exposure and HLA in healthy donors. This PCR relied on a set of 60 Vbeta primers and 13 Jbeta primers. Repertoires were generated with immunoSEQ multiplex PCR, while TCRdb's copy carries only in-frame clones and drops some. Among some 130,000 clones listed, around 80% were seen once. Sequencing was carried out using PBMCs. The receptors originated from a young man in good health and CMV-seronegative.

The chain employs TRBV7-9 and TRBJ2-7; weak D call: TRBD2 (5 bases). The CDR3 extends over 13 amino acids. Germline-derived CDR1 and CDR2 are SEHNR and FQNEAQ (reference sequence). Trimming shortened V by 5 bases and J by 3 bases, and 11 bases separated the two germline ends. This CDR3 is CASSPRAGYEQYF. The CDR3 DNA reads TGTGCCAGCAGCCCCCGTGCGGGCTACGAGCAGTACTTC.

This clone was recorded only once. The V and J genes are TRBV4-3 and TRBJ1-1, with a weak D call TRBD1 (5 bases). V lost 1 base to trimming and J lost 4 bases, with 13 bases between them. This CDR3 contains 15 residues. Germline-derived CDR1 and CDR2 are LGHNA and YSLEER. The CDR3 DNA sequence: TGCGCCAGCAGCCAAGGCGCGGGGGTGGGCACTGAAGCTTTCTTT. Translating it yields CASSQGAGVGTEAFF.

The rearrangement links TRBV7-2 to TRBJ2-1; TRBD2 agrees at 8 bases. The CDR3 has 16 amino acids. The ends lost 3 bases at V and 8 bases at J; junction bases unmatched: 12. CDR1 and CDR2 (germline): SGHTA, FQGNSA. CDR3 sequence (DNA): TGTGCCAGCAGCTTGTTGTCCGGGACTAGGGCTTATGAGCAGTTCTTC. Encoded protein: CASSLLSGTRAYEQFF. Looking up the rest from reference TRBV7-2 and TRBJ2-1 gives the full variable domain: GAGVSQSPSNKVTEKGKDVELRCDPISGHTALYWYRQSLGQGLEFLIYFQGNSAPDKSGLPSDRFSAERTGGSVSTLTIQRTQQEDSAVYLCASSLLSGTRAYEQFFGPGTRLTVL.

The chain recombines TRBV6-9 with TRBJ2-1; 9 bases line up with TRBD1. The length of the CDR3 is 14 residues. From germline, CDR1 is MNHGY and CDR2 SVAAGI. Trimming cost V 7 bases and J 6 bases; bases outside gene matches: 7. The CDR3 spells CASKRQGELNEQFF. DNA of the CDR3: TGTGCCAGCAAAAGACAGGGGGAACTCAATGAGCAGTTCTTC.

The chain carries TRBV27 and TRBJ1-3, with D possibly being TRBD1 (6 bases). V was pared by 1 base and J by 4 bases, with 14 bases between. The CDR3 length is 16 residues. CDR1 is MNHEY and CDR2 is SMNVEV in the germline V gene (reference sequence). The CDR3 nucleotides are TGTGCCAGCAGTTTATATGGGCCAGGGGAGGGAAACACCATATATTTT. It translates to CASSLYGPGEGNTIYF.

The gene calls are TRBV13 and TRBJ2-7; tentatively, D is TRBD1 (5 bases). The germline gives CDR1 PRHDT, CDR2 FYEKMQ (reference sequence). There are 15 residues in the CDR3. V lost 4 bases and J 4 bases, leaving 17 bases between the germline ends. CDR3 loop: CASSSSGQGNYEQYV. CDR3 bases: TGTGCCAGCAGCTCCTCTGGCCAGGGCAATTACGAGCAGTACGTC.

The chain is built from TRBV7-3 and TRBJ2-1; D may be TRBD2 (6 bases). V was trimmed by 6 bases and J by 0 bases, leaving 12 bases between them. In germline, CDR1 is SGHTA, CDR2 FQGTGA. The CDR3 loop spans 15 amino acids. The CDR3 coding sequence is TGTGCCAGCAGTAATAGCGGTAGCTCCTACAATGAGCAGTTCTTC. It encodes CASSNSGSSYNEQFF. Combining the CDR3 with reference TRBV7-3 and TRBJ2-1 gives the whole variable domain GAGVSQTPSNKVTEKGKYVELRCDPISGHTALYWYRQSLGQGPEFLIYFQGTGAADDSGLPNDRFFAVRPEGSVSTLKIQRTERGDSAVYLCASSNSGSSYNEQFFGPGTRLTVL.

V gene TRBV5-4 combines with J gene TRBJ2-3; perhaps TRBD1 as D (6 bases). Germline-derived CDR1 and CDR2 are SGHNT and YYREEE (reference sequence). The CDR3 is 15 amino acids. V dropped 0 bases and J dropped 4 bases, with 12 bases sitting between them. CDR3 DNA sequence: TGTGCCAGCAGCTTGGCCGCAGGGGTGGCAGATACGCAGTATTTT. As protein: CASSLAAGVADTQYF.

The chain links TRBV6-1 to TRBJ1-1; D may be TRBD1 (5 bases). Trimming left V 9 bases short and J 0 bases short, with 17 bases between. CDR3 size: 15 residues. Germline lookup yields CDR1 MNHNS and CDR2 SASEGT. DNA of the CDR3: TGTGCCAGTGACAGTACCGCAAGAATGAACACTGAAGCTTTCTTT. It specifies CASDSTARMNTEAFF.

The chain combines TRBV7-9 with TRBJ1-1; D is possibly TRBD1 (5 bases). CDR1 is SEHNR and CDR2 is FQNEAQ in the germline V gene (reference sequence). V lost 1 base and J 8 bases, leaving 17 bases between the germline ends. The CDR3 is 15 amino acids. The CDR3 protein is CASSLGWGPSVEAFF. The CDR3 region has the DNA TGTGCCAGCAGCTTAGGATGGGGCCCGAGCGTCGAAGCTTTCTTT.

This chain links TRBV9 with TRBJ2-1, with 9 bases that match TRBD2. The germline gives CDR1 SGDLS, CDR2 YYNGEE. Trimming at V came to 3 bases and at J to 3 bases, leaving 7 bases not matched to a gene. The CDR3 is 16 residues long. The CDR3, as DNA: TGTGCCAGCAGCGCCCCGGGACTAGCAAGCTACAATGAGCAGTTCTTC. It encodes CASSAPGLASYNEQFF.

The rearrangement joins TRBV6-6 to TRBJ2-2, with 9 bases matching TRBD2. This CDR3 is 16 amino acids long. Germline lookup yields CDR1 MNHNY and CDR2 SVGAGI (reference sequence). J was trimmed by 6 bases and V by 4 bases; bases with no gene match: 9. The chain's CDR3 is CASSSSGGLAAGELFF. DNA for the CDR3: TGTGCCAGCAGTTCGTCCGGGGGACTAGCAGCCGGGGAGCTGTTTTTT.

CDR3: CASSQDYGTGGARGGYTF. CDR3 coding DNA: TGTGCCAGCAGCCAAGATTATGGGACAGGGGGTGCCCGGGGTGGCTACACCTTC. The chain has TRBV4-2 and TRBJ1-2, with 11 bases lining up with TRBD1. CDR3 size: 18 residues. V trimming: 0 bases; J trimming: 7 bases; junction bases outside the gene matches: 13. Germline CDR1 LGHNA, CDR2 YNFKEQ.

The rearrangement uses TRBV9 and TRBJ1-2, with TRBD1 matching 9 bases. The trim removed 3 bases at V and 5 bases at J, leaving 2 bases unmatched. The length of the CDR3 is 13 residues. The V gene's germline CDR1 is SGDLS and CDR2 YYNGEE. Here the CDR3 reads CASSAGTGYGYTF. CDR3 DNA: TGTGCCAGCAGCGCCGGGACAGGGTATGGCTACACCTTC.

This chain joins TRBV6-6 and TRBJ2-3; D gene unclear. CDR3 size: 13 residues. The germline V and J ends were trimmed by 4 bases and 2 bases, with 7 bases remaining between them. Germline CDR1 MNHNY, CDR2 SVGAGI (reference sequence). CDR3 nucleotides: TGTGCCAGCAGTTCTAGACCCACAGATACGCAGTATTTT. As protein: CASSSRPTDTQYF.

The count of this clone is one. The chain links TRBV2 to TRBJ1-2; 8 bases line up with TRBD1. V dropped 4 bases and J dropped 5; count of bases not matched to a gene: 3. The CDR3 is 13 amino acids. From germline, CDR1 is SNHLY and CDR2 FYNNEI. Here the CDR3 DNA reads TGTGCCAGCAGTGTGGACAGGGATTATGGCTACACCTTC. As protein: CASSVDRDYGYTF.

The chain is built from TRBV29-1 and TRBJ2-7, with D perhaps matching TRBD2 (5 bases). V lost 6 bases and J lost 7, with 16 bases in between. This CDR3 is built from 12 residues. Germline V gene data show CDR1 as SQVTM and CDR2 as ANQGSEA. CDR3 sequence (DNA): TGCAGCGTGACCCTTGGTTCGGGGGAGCAGTACGTC. Amino acid sequence: CSVTLGSGEQYV.

In its sample, this clone was seen a few times. This chain joins TRBV27 and TRBJ1-5, with D maybe TRBD1 (6 bases). Germline loops: CDR1 MNHEY, CDR2 SMNVEV (reference sequence). CDR3 length equals 15 residues. The V gene lost 3 bases and the J gene lost 4 bases, with 13 bases spanning the gap. This chain's CDR3 is CASSFSGARNQPQHF. CDR3 bases: TGTGCCAGCAGTTTCTCAGGGGCCCGAAATCAGCCCCAGCATTTT.

The chain couples TRBV15 to TRBJ1-2; D is possibly TRBD1 (5 bases). Germline-derived CDR1 and CDR2 are LNHNV and YYDKDF (reference sequence). Deletions cut 0 bases from V and 3 bases from J, with 11 bases between. The CDR3 length is 15 residues. The CDR3 DNA is TGTGCCACCAGCAGAGATGCAGGGATGGACTATGGCTACACCTTC. Encoded protein: CATSRDAGMDYGYTF.

This clone was detected once. The chain links TRBV28 to TRBJ2-7; maybe TRBD1 (5 bases). Looked up from germline, CDR1 is MDHEN and CDR2 is SYDVKM. This CDR3 has 17 amino acids. V lost 6 bases, J lost 3 bases, and 24 bases lay in between. The CDR3 nucleotides are TGTGCCAGCAGCCACCAAAGTTTAAGGGGTTGGGGCTACGAGCAGTACTTC. It codes for CASSHQSLRGWGYEQYF.

There are a few counts of this clone. The chain is built from TRBV4-1 and TRBJ1-5; D gene uncertain. CDR3 length equals 14 residues. Germline V gene sequence: CDR1 MGHRA, CDR2 YSYEKL. Deletions cut 1 base from V and 4 bases from J, with 8 bases between. The CDR3 here is CASSQVAGNQPQHF. The CDR3 nucleotides read TGCGCCAGCAGCCAAGTGGCGGGAAATCAGCCCCAGCATTTT.

The chain links TRBV5-1 to TRBJ2-2; 9 nucleotides align to TRBD2. Per germline, CDR1 SGHRS and CDR2 YFSETQ. V lost 2 bases and J lost 6; bases outside the gene matches: 5. CDR3 length: 15 amino acids. The CDR3 bases are TGCGCCAGCAGCTTAGGACTAGCGTCCCCCGGGGAGCTGTTTTTT. Translation gives CASSLGLASPGELFF.

The chain employs TRBV9 and TRBJ2-5; 7 bases are a match to TRBD2. J lost 2 bases, V lost 3 bases, and 10 bases had no gene match. Looked up from germline, CDR1 is SGDLS and CDR2 is YYNGEE. The CDR3 runs to 16 residues. CDR3 loop: CASSASLARTQETQYF. In DNA form, the CDR3 reads TGTGCCAGCAGCGCGTCACTAGCGAGAACGCAAGAGACCCAGTACTTC.

This clone has only a few counts. V is TRBV5-6 and J is TRBJ1-6; 7 bases line up with TRBD1. The CDR3 extends over 15 amino acids. CDR1 is SGHDT, CDR2 YYEEEE, per germline. After removal of 5 bases from V and 7 bases from J, the junction contained 9 bases not matched to a gene. CDR3 sequence reads: CASRFFDRENSPLHF. CDR3 DNA sequence: TGTGCCAGCAGATTCTTCGACAGGGAAAATTCACCCCTCCACTTT.

A single count supports this clone. DNA of the CDR3: TGTGCCAGCAGACTCCGCCAGGGTGGAGTGGATGGCTACACCTTC. This encodes CASRLRQGGVDGYTF. V gene TRBV6-5 combines with J gene TRBJ1-2; D is possibly TRBD1 (5 bases). V lost 6 bases and J lost 6, with 20 bases in between. There are 15 residues in the CDR3. Germline lookup yields CDR1 MNHEY and CDR2 SVGAGI.

The chain combines TRBV6-6 with TRBJ2-1, with TRBD2 matching 11 bases. The length of the CDR3 is 14 residues. CDR1 is MNHNY, CDR2 SVGAGI, per germline (reference sequence). V shed 6 bases and J 9 bases; nucleotides not matched to a gene: 7. CDR3 loop: CASSVGLADSEQFF. CDR3 in DNA: TGTGCCAGCAGCGTGGGACTAGCGGATAGTGAGCAGTTCTTC.

The CDR3 sequence: CASSDQGTDTQYF. DNA of the CDR3: TGCGCCAGCAGCGATCAGGGAACAGATACGCAGTATTTT. The chain links TRBV4-1 to TRBJ2-3; tentative D call: TRBD1 (5 bases). CDR1 and CDR2 (germline): MGHRA, YSYEKL. The CDR3 is 13 residues long. The germline V and J ends were trimmed by 5 bases and 3 bases, with 9 bases remaining between them.

The chain joins TRBV28 to TRBJ2-1; 9 bases map to TRBD1. The length of the CDR3 is 14 residues. The junction had 11 bases not matched to a gene; V was cut back by 11 bases and J by 6 bases. Germline V CDR1 and CDR2: MDHEN, SYDVKM. The CDR3 nucleotides are TGTGCCTGCCGTGGACAGGGGATGGTCAATGAGCAGTTCTTC. Residues: CACRGQGMVNEQFF.

The V call is TRBV6-8, the J call TRBJ2-7; TRBD2 matches 10 bases. J lost 3 bases, V lost 9 bases, and 5 bases had no gene match. The CDR3 contains 13 residues. From germline, CDR1 is MNHGY and CDR2 SAAAGT. CDR3 sequence reads: CASRLAGHYEQYF. The CDR3 DNA is TGTGCCAGTAGACTAGCGGGCCACTACGAGCAGTACTTC.

There are a few counts of this clone. The CDR3, as DNA: TGTGCCATAGCGGGAGGGCCTGGGAATGAGCAGTTCTTC. Its translation: CAIAGGPGNEQFF. The rearrangement uses TRBV19 and TRBJ2-1, with 11 bases identical to TRBD2. Germline V gene data show CDR1 as LNHDA and CDR2 as SQIVND (reference sequence). The CDR3 runs to 13 residues. V gave up 10 bases and J gave up 7 bases; unmatched junction bases: 6.

This clone showed up just once. The same CDR3 arises from other DNA sequences in this sample as well. The chain joins TRBV7-9 to TRBJ1-2; D unclear. In germline, CDR1 is SEHNR, CDR2 FQNEAQ (reference sequence). Trimming took off 1 base at V and 4 bases at J, with 7 bases between the two ends. The CDR3 spans 13 residues. The CDR3 DNA is TGTGCCAGCAGCTTAGGCGGCAGCTATGGCTACACCTTC. This encodes CASSLGGSYGYTF.

The J gene is TRBJ2-1, the V gene TRBV2; D gene unclear. The CDR3 runs 16 residues. Germline loops: CDR1 SNHLY, CDR2 FYNNEI. V lost 4 bases to trimming and J lost 0 bases, with 13 bases between them. CDR3 sequence: CASSGLDSSSYNEQFF. Written as DNA, the CDR3 is TGTGCCAGCAGTGGCCTTGACTCCTCCTCCTACAATGAGCAGTTCTTC.